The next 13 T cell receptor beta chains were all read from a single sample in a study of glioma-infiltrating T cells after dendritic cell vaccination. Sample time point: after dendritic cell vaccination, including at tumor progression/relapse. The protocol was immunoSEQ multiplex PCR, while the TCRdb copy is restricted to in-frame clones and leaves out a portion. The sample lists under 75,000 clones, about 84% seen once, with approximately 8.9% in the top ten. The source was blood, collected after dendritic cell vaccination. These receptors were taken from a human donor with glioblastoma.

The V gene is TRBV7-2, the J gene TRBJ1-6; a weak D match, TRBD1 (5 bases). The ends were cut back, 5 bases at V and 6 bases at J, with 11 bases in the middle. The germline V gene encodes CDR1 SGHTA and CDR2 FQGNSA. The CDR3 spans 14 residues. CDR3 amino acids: CASSTRVFNSPLHF. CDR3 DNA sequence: TGTGCCAGCAGCACCAGGGTTTTTAATTCACCCCTCCACTTT.

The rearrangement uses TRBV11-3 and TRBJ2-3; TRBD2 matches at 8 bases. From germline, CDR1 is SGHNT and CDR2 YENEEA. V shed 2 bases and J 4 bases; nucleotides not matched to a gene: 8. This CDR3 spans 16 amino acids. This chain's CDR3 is CASSLIGTSFPDTQYF. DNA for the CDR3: TGTGCCAGCAGCTTAATTGGGACTAGTTTCCCAGATACGCAGTATTTT.

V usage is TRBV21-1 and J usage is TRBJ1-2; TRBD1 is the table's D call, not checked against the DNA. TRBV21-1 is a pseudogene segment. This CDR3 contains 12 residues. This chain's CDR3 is CASSNPGNGYTF. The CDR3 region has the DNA TGTGCCAGCAGCAACCCAGGGAATGGCTACACCTTC.

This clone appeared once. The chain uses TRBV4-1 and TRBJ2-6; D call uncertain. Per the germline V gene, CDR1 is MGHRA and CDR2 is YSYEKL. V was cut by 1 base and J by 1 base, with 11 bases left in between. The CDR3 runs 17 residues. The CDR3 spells CASSQVIERSGANVLTF. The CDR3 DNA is TGCGCCAGCAGCCAAGTCATTGAGAGGTCTGGGGCCAACGTCCTGACTTTC.

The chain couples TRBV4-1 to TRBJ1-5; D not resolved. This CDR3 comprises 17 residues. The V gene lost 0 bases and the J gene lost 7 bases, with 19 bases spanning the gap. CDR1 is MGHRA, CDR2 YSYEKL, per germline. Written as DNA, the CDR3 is TGCGCCAGCAGCCAAGATCAGAGGTACGGGGAGCGACAGCCCCAGCATTTT. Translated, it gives CASSQDQRYGERQPQHF.

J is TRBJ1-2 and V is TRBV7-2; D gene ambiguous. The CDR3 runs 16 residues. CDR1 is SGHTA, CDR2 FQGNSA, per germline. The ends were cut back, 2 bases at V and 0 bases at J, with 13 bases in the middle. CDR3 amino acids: CASSLSSRLANYGYTF. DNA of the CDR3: TGTGCCAGCAGCTTATCGTCACGACTCGCTAACTATGGCTACACCTTC.

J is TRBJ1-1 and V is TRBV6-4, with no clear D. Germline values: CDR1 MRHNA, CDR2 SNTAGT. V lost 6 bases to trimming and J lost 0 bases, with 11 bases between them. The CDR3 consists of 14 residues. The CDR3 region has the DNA TGTGCCAGCAGCCCGAGGAGCATGAACACTGAAGCTTTCTTT. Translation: CASSPRSMNTEAFF.

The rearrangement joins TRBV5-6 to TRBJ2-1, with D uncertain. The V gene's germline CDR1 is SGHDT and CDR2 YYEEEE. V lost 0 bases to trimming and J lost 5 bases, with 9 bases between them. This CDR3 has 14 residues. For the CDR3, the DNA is TGTGCCAGCAGCTTGGTTCCGACTCACAATGAGCAGTTCTTC. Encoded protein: CASSLVPTHNEQFF.

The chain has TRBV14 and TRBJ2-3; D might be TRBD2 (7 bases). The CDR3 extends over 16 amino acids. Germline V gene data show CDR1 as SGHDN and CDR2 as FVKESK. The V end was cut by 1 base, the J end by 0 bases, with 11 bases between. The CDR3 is CASSQVRGPSTDTQYF. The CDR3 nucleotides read TGTGCCAGCAGCCAAGTGCGGGGGCCTAGCACAGATACGCAGTATTTT.

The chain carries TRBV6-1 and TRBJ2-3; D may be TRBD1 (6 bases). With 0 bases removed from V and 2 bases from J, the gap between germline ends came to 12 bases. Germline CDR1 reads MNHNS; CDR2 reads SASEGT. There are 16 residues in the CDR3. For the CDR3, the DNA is TGTGCCAGCAGTGAAGCCCTAGGACAGCCCACAGATACGCAGTATTTT. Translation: CASSEALGQPTDTQYF.

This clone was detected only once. For the CDR3, the DNA is TGCGCCAGCAGCTTTATACCGGGACAGGGCCCCCCCCAAGAGACCCAGTACTTC. This encodes CASSFIPGQGPPQETQYF. J is TRBJ2-5 and V is TRBV5-1, with 9 bases matching TRBD1. With 2 bases clipped from V and 1 base from J, the junction kept 12 bases outside the gene matches. There are 18 residues in the CDR3. Germline V gives CDR1 SGHRS, CDR2 YFSETQ. The full variable domain, its missing parts supplied by reference TRBV5-1 and TRBJ2-5, is KAGVTQTPRYLIKTRGQQVTLSCSPISGHRSVSWYQQTPGQGLQFLFEYFSETQRNKGNFPGRFSGRQFSNSRSEMNVSTLELGDSALYLCASSFIPGQGPPQETQYFGPGTRLLVL.

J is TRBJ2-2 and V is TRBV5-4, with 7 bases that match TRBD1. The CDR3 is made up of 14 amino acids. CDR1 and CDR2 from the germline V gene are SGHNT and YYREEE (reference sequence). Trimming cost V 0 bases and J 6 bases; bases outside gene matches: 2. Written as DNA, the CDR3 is TGTGCCAGCAGCTTGGCAGGGGGAGCCGGGGAGCTGTTTTTT. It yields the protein CASSLAGGAGELFF.

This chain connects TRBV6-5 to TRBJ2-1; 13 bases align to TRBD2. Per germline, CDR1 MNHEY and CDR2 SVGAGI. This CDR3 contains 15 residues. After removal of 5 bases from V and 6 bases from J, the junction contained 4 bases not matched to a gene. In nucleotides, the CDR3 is TGTGCCAGCAGTATCGGACTAGCGGGGGTCAATGAGCAGTTCTTC. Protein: CASSIGLAGVNEQFF.